A selection of T cell receptor beta chains follows, all from one sample in a study of T-cell reconstitution after alpha-beta-depleted transplantation in children. Via MiXCR, TCRdb re-called the PCR reads, giving one row per CDR3 protein. This sample carries some 640,000 distinct CDR3 sequences, 16% of them seen once, and the ten largest clones take 1.1%. The material sequenced was PBMCs from the stem cell graft donor, taken from the stem cell graft. The receptors derive from a human donor who donated a stem cell graft to a child with acute myeloid leukemia. Both conserved end residues are part of each CDR3. A D gene is named only where the DNA matches it firmly. Clone size is not always given. Where it is, it says once, few, many or a class for expanded clones.

TGTGCCAGCAGCCCCGGGACAGCCATGAACACTGAAGCTTTCTTT,CASSPGTAMNTEAFF,few,TRBD1,TRBJ1-1,TRBV5-6
TGTGCCAGCAGGCCGGGACAGGGGGTCTATGAGCAGTTCTTC,CASRPGQGVYEQFF,NA,TRBD1,TRBJ2-1,TRBV27
TGTGCCAGCAGCTTTTCTACAGCTTTCTACGAGCAGTACTTC,CASSFSTAFYEQYF,NA,NA,TRBJ2-7,TRBV5-5
TGTGCCAGCAGTTTAGTGTTCGGGGGGGGCACAGATACGCAGTATTTT,CASSLVFGGGTDTQYF,few,TRBD2,TRBJ2-3,TRBV12-3/TRBV12-4
TGTGCCAGCAGCTCCTCGGGACTAGCTCAAGAGACCCAGTACTTC,CASSSSGLAQETQYF,many,TRBD2,TRBJ2-5,TRBV7-3
TGTGCCACCCGGACTAGCGGGACCTACGAGCAGTACTTC,CATRTSGTYEQYF,many,TRBD2,TRBJ2-7,TRBV6-1
TGTGCCACCAGCAGGCGAGACAATGAGCAGTTCTTC,CATSRRDNEQFF,few,NA,TRBJ2-1,TRBV15
TGTGCCAGCAGCTCCCTCGACAGGGGGATCGGGGAGCTGTTTTTT,CASSSLDRGIGELFF,few,TRBD1,TRBJ2-2,TRBV12-3/TRBV12-4
TGCAGTGCTAGAAGCCCACAGACCCCAAGAACCTACAATGAGCAGTTCTTC,CSARSPQTPRTYNEQFF,few,NA,TRBJ2-1,TRBV20-1
TGTGCCAGCAGCTTAGAGGGACCGCACAATGAGCAGTTCTTC,CASSLEGPHNEQFF,few,NA,TRBJ2-1,TRBV7-2
TGTGCCAGCAGTTACTCGGCCAGGGGTTATAGTAGCTATGGCTACACCTTC,CASSYSARGYSSYGYTF,many,NA,TRBJ1-2,TRBV6-5
TGTGCCACCAGCAGGACCGGACAGCCGAACACTGAAGCTTTCTTT,CATSRTGQPNTEAFF,NA,NA,TRBJ1-1,TRBV15
TGCAGTGCTAGAGATCCTTGGGGCGGGGGGCTCACAGATACGCAGTATTTT,CSARDPWGGGLTDTQYF,many,TRBD2,TRBJ2-3,TRBV20-1
TGCGCCAGCAGCCAAGATTACAGGGGGGTTGGAAACACCATATATTTT,CASSQDYRGVGNTIYF,NA,TRBD1,TRBJ1-3,TRBV4-3
TGTGCCAGCTCACCAACACTAGGGACCCCACGCTCCTACGAGCAGTACTTC,CASSPTLGTPRSYEQYF,few,NA,TRBJ2-7,TRBV18
TGCGCCAGCGGGACAGGGGCCTCGAGCTCCTACAATGAGCAGTTCTTC,CASGTGASSSYNEQFF,few,TRBD1,TRBJ2-1,TRBV5-1
TGCAGTGCCCGAATCGTGGGGTACGACTACAATGAGCAGTTCTTC,CSARIVGYDYNEQFF,many,NA,TRBJ2-1,TRBV20-1
TGTGCCAGCAGTTACGGGCTCCTCTCTGGAAACACCATATATTTT,CASSYGLLSGNTIYF,few,NA,TRBJ1-3,TRBV6-2/TRBV6-3
TGCAGCGCTGAGCCGTGGGGTAGCTCCTACAATGAGCAGTTCTTC,CSAEPWGSSYNEQFF,many,NA,TRBJ2-1,TRBV29-1